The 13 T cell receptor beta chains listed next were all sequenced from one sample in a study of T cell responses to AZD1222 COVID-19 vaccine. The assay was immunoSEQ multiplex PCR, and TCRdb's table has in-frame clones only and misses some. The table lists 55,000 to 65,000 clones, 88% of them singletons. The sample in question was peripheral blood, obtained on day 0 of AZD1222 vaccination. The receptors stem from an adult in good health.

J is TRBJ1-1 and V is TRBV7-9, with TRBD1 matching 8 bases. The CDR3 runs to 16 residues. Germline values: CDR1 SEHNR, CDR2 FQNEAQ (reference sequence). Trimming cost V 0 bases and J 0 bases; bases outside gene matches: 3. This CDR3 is CASSLARTGMNTEAFF. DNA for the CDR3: TGTGCCAGCAGCTTAGCGCGGACAGGGATGAACACTGAAGCTTTCTTT. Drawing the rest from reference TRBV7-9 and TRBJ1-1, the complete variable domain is DTGVSQNPRHKITKRGQNVTFRCDPISEHNRLYWYRQTLGQGPEFLTYFQNEAQLEKSRLLSDRFSAERPKGSFSTLEIQRTEQGDSAMYLCASSLARTGMNTEAFFGQGTRLTVV.

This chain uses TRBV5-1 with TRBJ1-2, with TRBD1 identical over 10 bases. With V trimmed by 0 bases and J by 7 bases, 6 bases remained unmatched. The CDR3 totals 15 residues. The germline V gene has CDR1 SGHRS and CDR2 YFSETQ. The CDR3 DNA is TGCGCCAGCAGCTTGGCGACAGGGGGCAAGGTTGGCTACACCTTC. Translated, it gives CASSLATGGKVGYTF.

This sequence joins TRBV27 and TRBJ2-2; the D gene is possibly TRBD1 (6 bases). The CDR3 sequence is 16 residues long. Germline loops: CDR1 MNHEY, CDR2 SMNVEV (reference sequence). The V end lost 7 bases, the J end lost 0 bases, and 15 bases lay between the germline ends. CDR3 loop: CASISGADANTGELFF. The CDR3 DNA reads TGTGCCAGCATCTCAGGGGCAGACGCGAACACCGGGGAGCTGTTTTTT.

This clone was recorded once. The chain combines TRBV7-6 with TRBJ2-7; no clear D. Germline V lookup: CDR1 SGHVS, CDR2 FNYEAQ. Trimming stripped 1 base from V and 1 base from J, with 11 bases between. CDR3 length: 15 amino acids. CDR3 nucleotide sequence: TGTGCCAGCAGCTTAGGCCAGGCCGCATCCTACGAGCAGTACTTC. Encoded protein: CASSLGQAASYEQYF.

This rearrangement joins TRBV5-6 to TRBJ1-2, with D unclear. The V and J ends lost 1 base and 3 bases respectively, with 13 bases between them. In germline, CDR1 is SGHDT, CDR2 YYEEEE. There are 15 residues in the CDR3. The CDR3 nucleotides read TGTGCCAGCAGCTTGAGGGCGGGAATCGACTATGGCTACACCTTC. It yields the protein CASSLRAGIDYGYTF.

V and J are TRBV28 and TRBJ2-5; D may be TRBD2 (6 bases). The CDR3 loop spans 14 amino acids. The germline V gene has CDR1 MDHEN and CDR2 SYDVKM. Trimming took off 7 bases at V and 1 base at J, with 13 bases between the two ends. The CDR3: CASTFGGGQETQYF. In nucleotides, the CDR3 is TGTGCCAGCACCTTCGGGGGTGGCCAAGAGACCCAGTACTTC.

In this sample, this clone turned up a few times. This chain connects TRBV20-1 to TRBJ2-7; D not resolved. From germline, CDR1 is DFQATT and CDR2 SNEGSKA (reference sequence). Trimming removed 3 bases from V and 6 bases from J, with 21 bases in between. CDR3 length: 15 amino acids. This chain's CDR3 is CSASNVAVHGREQYF. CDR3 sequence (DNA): TGCAGTGCTAGTAACGTGGCGGTTCACGGCCGCGAGCAGTACTTC.

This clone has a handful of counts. The DNA for the CDR3 is TGTGCCAGCAGTTACGCCGGGAACACTGAAGCTTTCTTT. Translation: CASSYAGNTEAFF. The rearrangement joins TRBV6-5 to TRBJ1-1; D remains unclear. V was shortened by 2 bases and J by 1 base, with 5 bases between the two germline ends. The germline V gene encodes CDR1 MNHEY and CDR2 SVGAGI. The CDR3 runs 13 residues.

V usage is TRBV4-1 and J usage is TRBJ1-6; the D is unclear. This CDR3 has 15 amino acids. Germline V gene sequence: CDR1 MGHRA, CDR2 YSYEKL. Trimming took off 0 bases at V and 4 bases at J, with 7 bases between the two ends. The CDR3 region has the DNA TGCGCCAGCAGCCAAGACCAGTCTTATAATTCACCCCTCCACTTT. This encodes CASSQDQSYNSPLHF.

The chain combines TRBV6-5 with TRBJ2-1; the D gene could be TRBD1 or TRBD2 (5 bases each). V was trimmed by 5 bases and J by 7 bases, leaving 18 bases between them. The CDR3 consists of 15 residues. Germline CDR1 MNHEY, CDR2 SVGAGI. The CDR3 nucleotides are TGTGCCAGCAGTACCTGGAAGGGACCTTATAATGAGCAGTTCTTC. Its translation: CASSTWKGPYNEQFF.

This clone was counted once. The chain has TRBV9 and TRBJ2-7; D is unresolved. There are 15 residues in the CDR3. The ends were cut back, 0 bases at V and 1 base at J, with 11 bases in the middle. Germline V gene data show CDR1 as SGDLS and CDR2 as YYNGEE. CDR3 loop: CASSVATGPSYEQYF. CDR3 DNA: TGTGCCAGCAGCGTAGCAACGGGCCCATCCTACGAGCAGTACTTC.

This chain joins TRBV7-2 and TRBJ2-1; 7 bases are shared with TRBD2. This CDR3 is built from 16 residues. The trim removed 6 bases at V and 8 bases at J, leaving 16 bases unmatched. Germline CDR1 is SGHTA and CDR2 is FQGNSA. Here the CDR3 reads CASSLQTSGTRDEQFF. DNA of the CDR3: TGTGCCAGCAGTCTTCAGACCAGCGGGACCCGAGATGAGCAGTTCTTC.

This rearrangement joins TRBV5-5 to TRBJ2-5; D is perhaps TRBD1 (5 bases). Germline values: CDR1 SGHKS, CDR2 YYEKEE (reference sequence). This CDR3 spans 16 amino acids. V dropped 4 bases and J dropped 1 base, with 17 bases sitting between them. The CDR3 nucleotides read TGTGCCAGCAGCCTCGAACAATTTGGGGCCCAAGAGACCCAGTACTTC. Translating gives CASSLEQFGAQETQYF. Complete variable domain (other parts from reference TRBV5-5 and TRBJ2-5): DAGVTQSPTHLIKTRGQQVTLRCSPISGHKSVSWYQQVLGQGPQFIFQYYEKEERGRGNFPDRFSARQFPNYSSELNVNALLLGDSALYLCASSLEQFGAQETQYFGPGTRLLVL.